This TCR beta chain comes out of a study of immune heterogeneity within non-small cell lung tumors. Study findings and constraints: Statistically, local T-cell clonality exhibited a moderate yet significant correlation with local tumor mutational burden (R about 0.35). Recurrence of the same dominant CDR3 beta clonotypes was seen across tumor sites within a patient, and site-unique high-frequency clones were present alongside them. High-frequency T-cell receptor beta clonotypes differed largely between individual patients.

Germline lookup yields CDR1 MNHNS and CDR2 SASEGT. This CDR3 spans 14 amino acids. With approximately 600 ng used per sample, the template was genomic DNA from bulk tumor. During surgery, each primary tumor gave multiple biopsies spaced as far apart as possible. The patients were newly diagnosed with non-small cell lung cancer, had not been treated, and had curative surgery. Donors comprised surgical patients with newly diagnosed non-small cell lung cancer, operated on with curative intent. This clonotype has only one observation. The antigen is undetermined. This may be a read error, as it is one base from a much larger clone. Multiplex PCR was performed with 32 V and 13 J primers, and it amplified TCR beta CDR3. TCRdb recomputed calls from the multiplex PCR reads with MiXCR, one row per CDR3 protein. Of 11,000 or so distinct CDR3 sequences detected, around 27% appear once; the ten largest clones hold under 15%.

The gene calls are TRBV6-1 and TRBJ1-1, with 10 bases fitting TRBD1. The clonotype was recovered from a man in his forties or fifties with non-small cell lung cancer. Material for sequencing was lung tumor tissue. The DNA of the CDR3 is TGTGCCAGCAGTACCGGGACAGGGGTGGCTGAATCTTTCTTT. Its protein is CASSTGTGVAESFF.